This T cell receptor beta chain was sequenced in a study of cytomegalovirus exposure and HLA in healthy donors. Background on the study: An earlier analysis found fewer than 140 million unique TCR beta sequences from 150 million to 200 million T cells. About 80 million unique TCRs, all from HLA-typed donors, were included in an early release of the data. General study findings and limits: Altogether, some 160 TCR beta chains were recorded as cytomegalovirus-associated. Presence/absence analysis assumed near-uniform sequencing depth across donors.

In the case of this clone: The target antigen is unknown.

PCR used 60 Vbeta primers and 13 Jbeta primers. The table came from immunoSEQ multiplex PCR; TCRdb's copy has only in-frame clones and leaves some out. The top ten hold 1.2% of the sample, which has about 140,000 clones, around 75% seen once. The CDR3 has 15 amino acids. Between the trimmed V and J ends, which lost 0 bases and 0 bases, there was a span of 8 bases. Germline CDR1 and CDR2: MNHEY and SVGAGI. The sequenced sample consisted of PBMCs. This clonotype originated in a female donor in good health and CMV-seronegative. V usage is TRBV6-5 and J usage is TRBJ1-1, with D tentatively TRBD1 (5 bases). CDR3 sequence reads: CASSYSKGMNTEAFF. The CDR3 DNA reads TGTGCCAGCAGTTACTCGAAGGGGATGAACACTGAAGCTTTCTTT.